The 3 T cell receptor beta chains in this list originate from one sample, sequenced in a study of blood T cell repertoires in COVID-19. Sequenced by immunoSEQ multiplex PCR; TCRdb stores in-frame clones only, minus some. The sample has around 100,000 clones, 85% to 90% seen once. Input material: peripheral blood. These TCRs come from an older woman with COVID-19, enrolled during active disease.

This clone was counted a single time. The chain carries TRBV6-4 and TRBJ2-3, with D possibly being TRBD1 (6 bases). This CDR3 contains 13 residues. Deletions cut 5 bases from V and 4 bases from J, with 10 bases between. Germline V gene sequence: CDR1 MRHNA, CDR2 SNTAGT. CDR3 residues: CASSQGRADTQYF. Here the CDR3 DNA reads TGTGCCAGCAGTCAGGGGCGGGCAGATACGCAGTATTTT.

The chain combines TRBV7-9 with TRBJ1-1; 7 bases are shared with TRBD1. This CDR3 has 13 amino acids. With V trimmed by 7 bases and J by 1 base, 3 bases remained unmatched. In germline, CDR1 is SEHNR, CDR2 FQNEAQ (reference sequence). The CDR3 protein is CASTTGANTEAFF. The CDR3 nucleotides are TGTGCCAGCACCACAGGGGCGAACACTGAAGCTTTCTTT.

This rearrangement joins TRBV4-1 to TRBJ1-2, with D uncertain. The CDR3 is made up of 14 amino acids. V lost 0 bases to trimming and J lost 1 base, with 6 bases between them. Germline lookup yields CDR1 MGHRA and CDR2 YSYEKL. Here the CDR3 reads CASSQDPHNYGYTF. For the CDR3, the DNA is TGCGCCAGCAGCCAAGATCCCCATAACTATGGCTACACCTTC.